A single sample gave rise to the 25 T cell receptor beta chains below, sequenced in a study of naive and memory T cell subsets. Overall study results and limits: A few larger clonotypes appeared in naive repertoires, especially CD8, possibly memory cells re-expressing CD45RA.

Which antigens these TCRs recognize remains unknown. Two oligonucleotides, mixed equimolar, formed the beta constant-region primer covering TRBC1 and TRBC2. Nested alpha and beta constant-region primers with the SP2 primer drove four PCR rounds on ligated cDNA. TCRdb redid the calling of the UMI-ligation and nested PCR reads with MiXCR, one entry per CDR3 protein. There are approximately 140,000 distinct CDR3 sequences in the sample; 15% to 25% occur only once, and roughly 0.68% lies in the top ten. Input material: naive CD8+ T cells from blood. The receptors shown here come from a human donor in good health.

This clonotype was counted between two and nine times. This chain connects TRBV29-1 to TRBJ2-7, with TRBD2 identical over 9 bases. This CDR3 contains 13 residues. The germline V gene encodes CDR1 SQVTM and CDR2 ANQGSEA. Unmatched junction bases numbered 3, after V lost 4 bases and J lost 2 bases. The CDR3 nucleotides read TGCAGCGTTGGAGCGGGAGGCCCCTACGAGCAGTACTTC. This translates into CSVGAGGPYEQYF.

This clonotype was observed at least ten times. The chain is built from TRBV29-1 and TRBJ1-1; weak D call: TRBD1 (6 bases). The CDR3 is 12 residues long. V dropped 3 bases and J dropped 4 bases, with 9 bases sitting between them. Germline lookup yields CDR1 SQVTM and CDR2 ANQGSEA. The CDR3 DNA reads TGCAGCGTTGATCTGGGGGCCACTGAAGCTTTCTTT. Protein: CSVDLGATEAFF. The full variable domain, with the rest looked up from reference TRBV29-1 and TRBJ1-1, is SAVISQKPSRDICQRGTSLTIQCQVDSQVTMMFWYRQQPGQSLTLIATANQGSEATYESGFVIDKFPISRPNLTFSTLTVSNMSPEDSSIYLCSVDLGATEAFFGQGTRLTVV.

This CDR3 is CASGEGVPISVYEQFF. CDR3 in DNA: TGTGCCAGCGGGGAGGGGGTTCCTATCTCGGTTTATGAGCAGTTCTTC. This chain uses TRBV11-2 with TRBJ2-1; D possibly corresponds to TRBD2 (7 bases). V lost 8 bases and J lost 8, with 25 bases in between. The CDR3 spans 16 residues. Germline V CDR1 and CDR2: SGHAT, FQNNGV.

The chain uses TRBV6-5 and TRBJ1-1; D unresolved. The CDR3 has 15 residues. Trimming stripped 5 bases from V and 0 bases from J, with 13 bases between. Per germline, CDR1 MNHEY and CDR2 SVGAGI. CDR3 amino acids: CASSELNVLNTEAFF. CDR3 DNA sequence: TGTGCCAGCAGTGAATTGAACGTTTTGAACACTGAAGCTTTCTTT.

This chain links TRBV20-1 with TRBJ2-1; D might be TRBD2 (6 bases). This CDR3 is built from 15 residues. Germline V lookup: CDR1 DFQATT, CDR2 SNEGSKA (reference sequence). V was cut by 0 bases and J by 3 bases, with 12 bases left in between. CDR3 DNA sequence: TGCAGTGCTAGAGATTGGGTAGCGGACTACAATGAGCAGTTCTTC. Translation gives CSARDWVADYNEQFF.

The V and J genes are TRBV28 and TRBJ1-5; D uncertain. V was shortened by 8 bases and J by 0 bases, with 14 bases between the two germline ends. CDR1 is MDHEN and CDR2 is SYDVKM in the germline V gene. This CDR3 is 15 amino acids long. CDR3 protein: CASHPWEVSNQPQHF. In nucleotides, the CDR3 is TGTGCCAGCCACCCTTGGGAGGTTAGCAATCAGCCCCAGCATTTT.

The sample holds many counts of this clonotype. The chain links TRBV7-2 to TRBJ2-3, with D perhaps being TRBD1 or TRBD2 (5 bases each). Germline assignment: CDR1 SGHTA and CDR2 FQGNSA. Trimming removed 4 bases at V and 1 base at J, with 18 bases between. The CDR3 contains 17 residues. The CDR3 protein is CASSYTGRARGTDTQYF. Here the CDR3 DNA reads TGTGCCAGCAGCTACACGGGACGGGCGCGAGGCACAGATACGCAGTATTTT.

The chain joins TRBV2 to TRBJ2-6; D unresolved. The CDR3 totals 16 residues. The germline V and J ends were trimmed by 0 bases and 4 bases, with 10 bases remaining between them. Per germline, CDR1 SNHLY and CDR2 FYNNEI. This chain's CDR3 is CASSEALSYGANVLTF. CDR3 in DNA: TGTGCCAGCAGTGAAGCCCTGTCTTACGGGGCCAACGTCCTGACTTTC.

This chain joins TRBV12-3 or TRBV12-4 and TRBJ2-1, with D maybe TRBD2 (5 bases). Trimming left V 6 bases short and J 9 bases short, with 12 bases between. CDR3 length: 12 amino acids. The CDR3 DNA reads TGTGCCAGCAGCCAGACTAATGCTGAGCAGTTCTTC. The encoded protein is CASSQTNAEQFF.

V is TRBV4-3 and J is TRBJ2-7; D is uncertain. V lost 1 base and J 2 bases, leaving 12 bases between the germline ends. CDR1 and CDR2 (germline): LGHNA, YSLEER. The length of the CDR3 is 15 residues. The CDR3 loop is CASSQGSAVAYEQYF. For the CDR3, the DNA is TGCGCCAGCAGCCAAGGGTCAGCCGTGGCCTACGAGCAGTACTTC.

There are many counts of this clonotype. CDR3 DNA: TGTGCCAGCCTGGACAGCCAGTTCCACACTGAAGCTTTCTTT. Residues: CASLDSQFHTEAFF. The genes are TRBV28 and TRBJ1-1; D is perhaps TRBD1 (6 bases). Germline V gene lookup returns CDR1 MDHEN and CDR2 SYDVKM. The CDR3 is 14 amino acids. V dropped 8 bases and J dropped 3 bases, with 16 bases sitting between them.

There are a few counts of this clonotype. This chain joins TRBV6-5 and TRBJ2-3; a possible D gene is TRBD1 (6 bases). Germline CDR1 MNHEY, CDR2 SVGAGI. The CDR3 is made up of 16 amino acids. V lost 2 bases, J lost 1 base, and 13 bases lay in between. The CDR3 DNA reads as TGTGCCAGCAGTTACGCCCACGCAGGGGGCACAGATACGCAGTATTTT. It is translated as CASSYAHAGGTDTQYF.

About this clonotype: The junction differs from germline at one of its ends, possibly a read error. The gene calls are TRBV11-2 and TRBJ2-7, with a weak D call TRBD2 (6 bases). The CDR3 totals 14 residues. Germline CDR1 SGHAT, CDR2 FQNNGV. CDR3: CARSLGGASYEQYF. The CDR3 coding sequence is TGTGCCCGCAGCTTAGGAGGGGCCTCCTACGAGCAGTACTTC.

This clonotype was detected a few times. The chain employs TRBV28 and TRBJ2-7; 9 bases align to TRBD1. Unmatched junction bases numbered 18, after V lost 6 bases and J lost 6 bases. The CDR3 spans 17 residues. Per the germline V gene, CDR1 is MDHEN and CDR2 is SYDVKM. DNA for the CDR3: TGTGCCAGCAGCTACGATGGGACAGGGAGCCCTCTACGCGAGCAGTACTTC. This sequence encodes CASSYDGTGSPLREQYF.

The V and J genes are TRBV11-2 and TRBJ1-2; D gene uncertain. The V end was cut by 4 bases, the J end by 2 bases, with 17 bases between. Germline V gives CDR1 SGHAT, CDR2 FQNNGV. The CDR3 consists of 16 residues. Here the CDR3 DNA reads TGTGCCAGCAGCTCCTCCCTCCAAACGGCCAACTATGGCTACACCTTC. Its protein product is CASSSSLQTANYGYTF.

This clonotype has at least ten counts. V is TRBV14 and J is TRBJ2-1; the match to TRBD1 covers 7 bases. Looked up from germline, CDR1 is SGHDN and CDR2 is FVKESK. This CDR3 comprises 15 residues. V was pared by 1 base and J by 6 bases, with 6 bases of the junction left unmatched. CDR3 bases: TGTGCCAGCAGCCAAGTATTGGACAGGAGCAATGAGCAGTTCTTC. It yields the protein CASSQVLDRSNEQFF.

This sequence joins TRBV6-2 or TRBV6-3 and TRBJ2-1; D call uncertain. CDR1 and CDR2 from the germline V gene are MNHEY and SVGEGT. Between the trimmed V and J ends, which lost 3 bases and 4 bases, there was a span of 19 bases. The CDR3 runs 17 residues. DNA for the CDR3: TGTGCCAGCAGTTATTCCGTCCATCAGTCCCCTTACAATGAGCAGTTCTTC. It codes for CASSYSVHQSPYNEQFF.

In DNA form, the CDR3 reads TGTGCCAGCAGCTTTCTCGTTATGGACGAGTCCACAGATACGCAGTATTTT. Its protein is CASSFLVMDESTDTQYF. The rearrangement uses TRBV7-9 and TRBJ2-3; D remains unclear. The CDR3 length is 17 residues. Germline lookup yields CDR1 SEHNR and CDR2 FQNEAQ (reference sequence). The V end was cut by 3 bases, the J end by 2 bases, with 18 bases between.

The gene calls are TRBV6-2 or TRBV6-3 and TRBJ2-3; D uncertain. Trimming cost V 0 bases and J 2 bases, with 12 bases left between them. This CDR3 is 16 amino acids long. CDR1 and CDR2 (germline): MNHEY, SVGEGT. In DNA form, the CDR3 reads TGTGCCAGCAGTTACTCGACGGGTCAGCCCACAGATACGCAGTATTTT. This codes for CASSYSTGQPTDTQYF.

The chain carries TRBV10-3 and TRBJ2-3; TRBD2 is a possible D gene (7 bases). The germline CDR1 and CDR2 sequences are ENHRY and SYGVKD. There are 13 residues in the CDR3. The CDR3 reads CAGGEGGTDTQYF. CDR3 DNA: TGTGCTGGAGGGGAGGGGGGCACAGATACGCAGTATTTT.

The CDR3: CASSLEVGGDEQYF. The CDR3 nucleotides read TGTGCCAGCAGCTTAGAAGTAGGGGGAGACGAGCAGTACTTC. This chain connects TRBV7-9 to TRBJ2-7, with a tentative D call TRBD1 (6 bases). CDR3 length: 14 amino acids. The V gene lost 1 base and the J gene lost 5 bases, with 12 bases spanning the gap. CDR1 and CDR2 (germline): SEHNR, FQNEAQ (reference sequence).

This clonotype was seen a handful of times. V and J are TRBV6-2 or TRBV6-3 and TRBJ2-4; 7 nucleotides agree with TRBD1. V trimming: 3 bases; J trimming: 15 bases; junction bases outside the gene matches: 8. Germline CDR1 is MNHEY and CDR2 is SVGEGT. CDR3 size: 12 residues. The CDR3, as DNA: TGTGCCAGCAGTTATGGGGACAGCCTATGGTACTTC. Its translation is CASSYGDSLWYF.

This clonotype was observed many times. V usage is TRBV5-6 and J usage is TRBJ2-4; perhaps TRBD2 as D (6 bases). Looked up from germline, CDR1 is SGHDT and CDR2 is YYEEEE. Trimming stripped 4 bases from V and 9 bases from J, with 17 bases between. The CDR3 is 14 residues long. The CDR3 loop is CASSLWTIPRIQYF. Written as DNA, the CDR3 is TGTGCCAGCAGCCTTTGGACTATCCCCCGCATTCAGTACTTC.

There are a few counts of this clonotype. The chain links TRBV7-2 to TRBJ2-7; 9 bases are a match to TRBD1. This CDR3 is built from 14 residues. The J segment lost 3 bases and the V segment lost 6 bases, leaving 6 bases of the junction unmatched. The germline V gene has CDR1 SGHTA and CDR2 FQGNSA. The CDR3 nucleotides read TGTGCCAGCAGTTCAGAGGGACAGGGCTACGAGCAGTACTTC. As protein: CASSSEGQGYEQYF.

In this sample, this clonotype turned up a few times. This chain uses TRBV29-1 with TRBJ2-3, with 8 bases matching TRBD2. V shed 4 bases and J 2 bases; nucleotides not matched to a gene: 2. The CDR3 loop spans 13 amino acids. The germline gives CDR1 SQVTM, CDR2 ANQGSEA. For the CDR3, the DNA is TGCAGCGTTGCGGGAGGGTCCACAGATACGCAGTATTTT. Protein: CSVAGGSTDTQYF.